The 24 T cell receptor beta chains below come from one sample, sequenced in a study of response to subunit inactivated influenza vaccine (dated by TCRdb to between 2018 and 2020). The method was RT-PCR. Sequencer: Illumina HiSeq 2500. TCRdb ran its own pipeline on the public reads, namely fastp trimming at Q25 and MiXCR clone calling, and kept in-frame beta chains. All rows with the same CDR3 protein become a single entry with the most common DNA and genes. The sample includes around 480,000 distinct CDR3 sequences, with about 15% observed a single time. The top ten constitute over 2.5% of the sample. This specimen was CD4+ T cells sorted from PBMCs, taken around 25 months after vaccination. The source of these receptors is a man aged 50-75 years who received an inactivated influenza vaccine. Donor details come from another sample of the same person, matched by shared clones.

The chain couples TRBV18 to TRBJ1-1, with D unresolved. From germline, CDR1 is KGHSH and CDR2 LQKENI. Trimming took 3 bases from V and 8 from J, leaving 7 bases between them. The CDR3 is 11 amino acids. The chain's CDR3 is CASSPGSEAFF. The DNA for the CDR3 is TGTGCCAGCTCACCCGGGTCGGAAGCTTTCTTT.

This clonotype has more than one count but fewer than ten. The chain uses TRBV9 and TRBJ1-5; D is possibly TRBD1 (6 bases). The CDR3 sequence is 14 residues long. V shed 0 bases and J shed 7 bases, with 11 bases lying between them. Germline V lookup: CDR1 SGDLS, CDR2 YYNGEE. The CDR3 loop is CASSVAGAGQPQHF. In nucleotides, the CDR3 is TGTGCCAGCAGCGTAGCAGGGGCTGGGCAGCCCCAGCATTTT.

This clonotype was recorded a few times. The rearrangement links TRBV5-1 to TRBJ2-5; 8 bases map to TRBD1. V lost 1 base to trimming and J lost 4 bases; unmatched junction nucleotides: 6. The germline gives CDR1 SGHRS, CDR2 YFSETQ. The CDR3 contains 15 residues. The chain's CDR3 is CASSLRGRGRETQYF. The CDR3 nucleotides read TGCGCCAGCAGCTTGAGGGGCAGGGGGCGAGAGACCCAGTACTTC. The variable domain in full, completed from reference TRBV5-1 and TRBJ2-5, reads KAGVTQTPRYLIKTRGQQVTLSCSPISGHRSVSWYQQTPGQGLQFLFEYFSETQRNKGNFPGRFSGRQFSNSRSEMNVSTLELGDSALYLCASSLRGRGRETQYFGPGTRLLVL.

The table lists this clonotype with a few counts. The chain has TRBV4-3 and TRBJ2-1; D is perhaps TRBD2 (5 bases). Trimming took off 4 bases at V and 4 bases at J, with 11 bases between the two ends. Germline V gene lookup returns CDR1 LGHNA and CDR2 YSLEER. This CDR3 comprises 14 residues. This CDR3 reads CASSPHPGYNEQFF. The CDR3 DNA is TGCGCCAGCAGCCCCCACCCGGGGTACAATGAGCAGTTCTTC.

In this sample, this clonotype turned up a few times. The V and J genes are TRBV5-1 and TRBJ2-5; D is undetermined. V was shortened by 6 bases and J by 2 bases, with 8 bases between the two germline ends. CDR1 is SGHRS, CDR2 YFSETQ, per germline. This CDR3 region has 12 residues. CDR3: CASKEGQETQYF. The DNA of the CDR3 is TGCGCCAGCAAGGAAGGGCAAGAGACCCAGTACTTC.

This clonotype occurred a few times. This sequence joins TRBV3-1 and TRBJ2-3; TRBD2 matches at 11 bases. V was clipped by 2 bases and J by 8 bases; unmatched bases: 3. Germline V gives CDR1 LGHDT, CDR2 YNNKEL (reference sequence). The CDR3 loop spans 14 amino acids. The CDR3 sequence is CASSQTSGSFTQYF. The DNA of the CDR3 is TGTGCCAGCAGCCAAACTAGCGGGAGCTTTACGCAGTATTTT.

The sample holds many counts of this clonotype. The chain joins TRBV7-3 to TRBJ2-1; 10 bases map to TRBD2. The CDR3 totals 16 residues. CDR1 and CDR2 (germline): SGHTA, FQGTGA. With V trimmed by 2 bases and J by 8 bases, 9 bases remained unmatched. This CDR3 reads CASSLWASGSADEQFF. The CDR3, as DNA: TGTGCCAGCAGCTTATGGGCTAGCGGGAGTGCGGATGAGCAGTTCTTC.

This clonotype was found many times. The V gene is TRBV12-3 or TRBV12-4, the J gene TRBJ1-1; D possibly corresponds to TRBD1 (6 bases). V was cut by 6 bases and J by 0 bases, with 11 bases left in between. The CDR3 spans 14 residues. Here the CDR3 DNA reads TGTGCCAGCAGCCGGCAGGGGATGAACACTGAAGCTTTCTTT. Its translation: CASSRQGMNTEAFF.

The V gene is TRBV5-5, the J gene TRBJ2-3; no clear D. This CDR3 spans 15 amino acids. The V gene's germline CDR1 is SGHKS and CDR2 YYEKEE (reference sequence). V dropped 4 bases and J dropped 4 bases, with 16 bases sitting between them. The CDR3 is CASSLRGIDPDTQYF. DNA of the CDR3: TGTGCCAGCAGCCTACGAGGCATCGACCCAGATACGCAGTATTTT.

V usage is TRBV7-6 and J usage is TRBJ1-2; a possible D gene is TRBD1 (5 bases). The germline V and J ends were trimmed by 1 base and 10 bases, with 10 bases remaining between them. Germline lookup yields CDR1 SGHVS and CDR2 FNYEAQ. The CDR3 has 12 amino acids. CDR3 protein: CASSLEVGAYTF. CDR3 DNA sequence: TGTGCCAGCAGCTTAGAGGTCGGGGCCTACACCTTC.

This clonotype was counted ten times or more. The rearrangement joins TRBV20-1 to TRBJ2-7; 10 nucleotides match TRBD2. The germline gives CDR1 DFQATT, CDR2 SNEGSKA (reference sequence). After removal of 5 bases from V and 3 bases from J, the junction contained 4 bases not matched to a gene. The CDR3 consists of 13 residues. The CDR3: CSAVWTSGYEQYF. CDR3 sequence (DNA): TGCAGTGCTGTTTGGACTAGCGGCTACGAGCAGTACTTC.

This sequence joins TRBV4-3 and TRBJ2-4; 12 bases agree with TRBD2. The CDR3 has 15 amino acids. Unmatched junction bases numbered 6, after V lost 1 base and J lost 11 bases. The germline V gene encodes CDR1 LGHNA and CDR2 YSLEER. The CDR3 DNA is TGCGCCAGCAGCCAAGCCCGGACTAGCGGGACCCTTCAGTACTTC. Translation gives CASSQARTSGTLQYF.

V is TRBV5-1 and J is TRBJ1-2; possibly TRBD1 for D (5 bases). Per the germline V gene, CDR1 is SGHRS and CDR2 is YFSETQ. V was shortened by 4 bases and J by 5 bases, with 9 bases between the two germline ends. The length of the CDR3 is 12 residues. CDR3 amino acids: CASSPDIYGYTF. The CDR3 DNA follows: TGCGCCAGCAGCCCGGACATTTATGGCTACACCTTC.

CDR3 coding DNA: TGCAGCGTTGTAAGGGACCGGAACACTGAAGCTTTCTTT. As protein: CSVVRDRNTEAFF. The V and J genes are TRBV29-1 and TRBJ1-1; the D gene is possibly TRBD1 (5 bases). This CDR3 has 13 amino acids. Deletions cut 4 bases from V and 1 base from J, with 10 bases between. Germline CDR1 SQVTM, CDR2 ANQGSEA.

CDR3 nucleotides: TGTGCCAGCAGTTTCAAAGGACAGGTCCTTAGCAATCAGCCCCAGCATTTT. Its translation: CASSFKGQVLSNQPQHF. This rearrangement joins TRBV6-5 to TRBJ1-5; 7 bases match TRBD1. The CDR3 runs 17 residues. V shed 4 bases and J 0 bases; nucleotides not matched to a gene: 9. Germline values: CDR1 MNHEY, CDR2 SVGAGI.

In this sample, this clonotype turned up a few times. The rearrangement uses TRBV9 and TRBJ2-2; D gene ambiguous. CDR1 is SGDLS, CDR2 YYNGEE, per germline. The CDR3 contains 13 residues. V shed 3 bases and J shed 4 bases, with 7 bases lying between them. CDR3 loop: CASSAQSTGELFF. The DNA for the CDR3 is TGTGCCAGCAGCGCACAATCCACCGGGGAGCTGTTTTTT.

The rearrangement links TRBV28 to TRBJ2-3; tentatively, D is TRBD1 (6 bases). The CDR3 sequence is 15 residues long. V was cut by 7 bases and J by 4 bases, with 18 bases left in between. Germline V CDR1 and CDR2: MDHEN, SYDVKM. This chain's CDR3 is CASTNGQLRADTQYF. The CDR3 bases are TGTGCCAGCACCAATGGACAGCTGCGCGCAGATACGCAGTATTTT.

A few counts support this clonotype. The gene calls are TRBV5-5 and TRBJ2-3; D gene unclear. The CDR3 extends over 11 amino acids. The V end lost 4 bases, the J end lost 10 bases, and 10 bases lay between the germline ends. Germline assignment: CDR1 SGHKS and CDR2 YYEKEE (reference sequence). The CDR3, as DNA: TGTGCCAGCAGCAGTAGGGATCCGCAGTATTTT. Its protein is CASSSRDPQYF.

There are a few counts of this clonotype. The chain links TRBV4-2 to TRBJ2-5; 9 bases match TRBD2. The V gene end was trimmed by 0 bases and the J gene end by 8 bases; junction bases not matched to a gene: 10. The length of the CDR3 is 16 residues. The germline gives CDR1 LGHNA, CDR2 YNFKEQ. The CDR3 is CASSQDLQGREGTQYF. DNA for the CDR3: TGTGCCAGCAGCCAAGATCTTCAAGGGCGGGAGGGCACCCAGTACTTC.

The chain uses TRBV19 and TRBJ2-5; D ambiguous. The CDR3 is 15 residues long. The V end lost 3 bases, the J end lost 0 bases, and 11 bases lay between the germline ends. Germline lookup yields CDR1 LNHDA and CDR2 SQIVND (reference sequence). CDR3 sequence (DNA): TGTGCCAGTAGTATTGGTCAGGCGGACCAAGAGACCCAGTACTTC. It specifies CASSIGQADQETQYF.

V gene TRBV28 combines with J gene TRBJ2-2, with D maybe TRBD2 (6 bases). With 6 bases removed from V and 16 bases from J, the gap between germline ends came to 24 bases. Germline V lookup: CDR1 MDHEN, CDR2 SYDVKM. The CDR3 runs to 14 residues. The CDR3 is CASSPTGRGYYPFF. The CDR3 region has the DNA TGTGCCAGCAGCCCTACCGGACGGGGGTATTATCCGTTTTTT. Full variable domain (remainder filled in from reference TRBV28 and TRBJ2-2): DVKVTQSSRYLVKRTGEKVFLECVQDMDHENMFWYRQDPGLGLRLIYFSYDVKMKEKGDIPEGYSVSREKKERFSLILESASTNQTSMYLCASSPTGRGYYPFFGEGSRLTVL.

The table lists this clonotype with many counts. V and J are TRBV5-4 and TRBJ2-6; D possibly uses TRBD1 or TRBD2 (5 bases each). The V gene's germline CDR1 is SGHNT and CDR2 YYREEE (reference sequence). The V and J ends lost 0 bases and 2 bases respectively, with 6 bases between them. CDR3 length: 15 residues. The CDR3, as DNA: TGTGCCAGCAGCTTGGGAGGGGCTGGGGCCAACGTCCTGACTTTC. Protein: CASSLGGAGANVLTF.

In its sample, this clonotype was seen a few times. The chain has TRBV24-1 and TRBJ2-2, with 11 bases fitting TRBD2. J lost 1 base, V lost 5 bases, and 2 bases had no gene match. CDR1 KGHDR and CDR2 SFDVKD come from the germline V gene. This CDR3 comprises 16 residues. This chain's CDR3 is CATSAGTSGNTGELFF. The CDR3 DNA follows: TGTGCCACCAGTGCCGGGACTAGCGGGAACACCGGGGAGCTGTTTTTT.

The chain carries TRBV20-1 and TRBJ2-1; the match to TRBD2 covers 14 bases. This CDR3 comprises 13 residues. Germline trimming cut 7 bases from V and 7 bases from J; bases unmatched to any gene: 3. Germline-derived CDR1 and CDR2 are DFQATT and SNEGSKA (reference sequence). The CDR3 spells CSGGLAGVNEQFF. For the CDR3, the DNA is TGCAGTGGGGGACTAGCGGGAGTTAATGAGCAGTTCTTC.